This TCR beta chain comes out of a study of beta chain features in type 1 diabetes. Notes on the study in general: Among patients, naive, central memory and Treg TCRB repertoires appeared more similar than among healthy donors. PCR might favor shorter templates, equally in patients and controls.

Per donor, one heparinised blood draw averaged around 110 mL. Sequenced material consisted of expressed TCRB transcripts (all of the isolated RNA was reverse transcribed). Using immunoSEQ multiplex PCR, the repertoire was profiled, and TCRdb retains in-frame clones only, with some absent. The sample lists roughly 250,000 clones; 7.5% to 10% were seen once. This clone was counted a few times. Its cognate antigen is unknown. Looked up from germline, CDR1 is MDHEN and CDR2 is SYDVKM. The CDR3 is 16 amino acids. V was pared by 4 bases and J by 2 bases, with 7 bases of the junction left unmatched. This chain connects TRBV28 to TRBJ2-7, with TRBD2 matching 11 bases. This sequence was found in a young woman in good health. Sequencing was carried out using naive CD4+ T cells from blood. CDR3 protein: CASSSVGTSGTYEQYF. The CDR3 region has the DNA TGTGCCAGCAGTTCTGTAGGGACTAGCGGAACCTACGAGCAGTACTTC. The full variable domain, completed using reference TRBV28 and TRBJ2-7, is DVKVTQSSRYLVKRTGEKVFLECVQDMDHENMFWYRQDPGLGLRLIYFSYDVKMKEKGDIPEGYSVSREKKERFSLILESASTNQTSMYLCASSSVGTSGTYEQYFGPGTRLTVT.